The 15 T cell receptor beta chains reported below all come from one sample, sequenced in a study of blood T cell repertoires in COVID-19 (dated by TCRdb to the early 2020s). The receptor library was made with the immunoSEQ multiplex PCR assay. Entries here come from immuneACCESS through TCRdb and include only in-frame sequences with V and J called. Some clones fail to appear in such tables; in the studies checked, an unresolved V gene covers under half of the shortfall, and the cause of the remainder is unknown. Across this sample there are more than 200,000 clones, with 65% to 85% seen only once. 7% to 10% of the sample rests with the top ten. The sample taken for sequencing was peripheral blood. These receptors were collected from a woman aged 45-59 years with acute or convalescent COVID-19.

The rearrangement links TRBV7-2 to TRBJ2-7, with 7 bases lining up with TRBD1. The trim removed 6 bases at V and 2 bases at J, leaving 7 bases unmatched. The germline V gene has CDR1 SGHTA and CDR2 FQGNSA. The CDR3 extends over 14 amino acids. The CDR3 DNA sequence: TGTGCCAGCAGTTCCTCAGGGGGACCCTACGAGCAGTACTTC. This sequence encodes CASSSSGGPYEQYF.

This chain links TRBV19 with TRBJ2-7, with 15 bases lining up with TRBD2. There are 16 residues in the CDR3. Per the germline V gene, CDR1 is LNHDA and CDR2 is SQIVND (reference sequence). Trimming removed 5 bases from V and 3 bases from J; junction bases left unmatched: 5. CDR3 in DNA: TGTGCCAGTAGTCCGGGACTAGCGGGAGGAATCTACGAGCAGTACTTC. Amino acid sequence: CASSPGLAGGIYEQYF.

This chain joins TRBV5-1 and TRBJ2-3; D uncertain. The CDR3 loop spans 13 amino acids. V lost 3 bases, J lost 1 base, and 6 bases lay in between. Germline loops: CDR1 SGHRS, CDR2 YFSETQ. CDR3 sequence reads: CASSSTGTDTQYF. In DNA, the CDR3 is TGCGCCAGCAGCTCTACAGGCACAGATACGCAGTATTTT.

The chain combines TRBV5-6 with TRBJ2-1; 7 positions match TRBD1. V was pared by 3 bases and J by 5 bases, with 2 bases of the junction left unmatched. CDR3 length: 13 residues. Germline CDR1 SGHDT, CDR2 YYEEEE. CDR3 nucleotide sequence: TGTGCCAGCAGCTGGGACAGTAACAATGAGCAGTTCTTC. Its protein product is CASSWDSNNEQFF.

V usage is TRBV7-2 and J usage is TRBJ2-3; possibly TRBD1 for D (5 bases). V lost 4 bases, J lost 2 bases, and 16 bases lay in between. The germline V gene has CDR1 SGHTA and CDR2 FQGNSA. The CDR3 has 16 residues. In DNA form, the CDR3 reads TGTGCCAGCAGCTACTTAGGCCCTGGGGCCACAGATACGCAGTATTTT. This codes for CASSYLGPGATDTQYF.

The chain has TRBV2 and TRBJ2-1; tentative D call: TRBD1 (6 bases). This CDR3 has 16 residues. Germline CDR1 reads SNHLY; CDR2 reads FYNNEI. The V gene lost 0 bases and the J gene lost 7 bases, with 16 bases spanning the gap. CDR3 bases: TGTGCCAGCAGTGAAGCGGGAAAACAGGGAAGGAATGAGCAGTTCTTC. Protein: CASSEAGKQGRNEQFF.

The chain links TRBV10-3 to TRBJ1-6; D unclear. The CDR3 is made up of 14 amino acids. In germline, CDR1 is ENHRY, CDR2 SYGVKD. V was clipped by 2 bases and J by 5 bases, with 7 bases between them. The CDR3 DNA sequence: TGTGCCATCAGTGAGAGGCAGGATAATTCACCCCTCCACTTT. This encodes CAISERQDNSPLHF.

CDR3 sequence reads: CASSPGLAGTGRQYF. CDR3 in DNA: TGTGCCAGCAGTCCCGGACTAGCGGGGACGGGGAGGCAGTACTTC. The chain is built from TRBV2 and TRBJ2-7; 12 nucleotides align to TRBD2. V shed 5 bases, J shed 9 bases, and the junction held 11 bases outside the gene matches. CDR3 size: 15 residues. Germline V lookup: CDR1 SNHLY, CDR2 FYNNEI.

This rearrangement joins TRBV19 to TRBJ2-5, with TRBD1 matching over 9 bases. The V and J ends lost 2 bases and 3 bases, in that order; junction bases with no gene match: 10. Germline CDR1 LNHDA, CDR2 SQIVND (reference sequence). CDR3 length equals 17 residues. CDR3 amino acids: CASSIWYGTGREETQYF. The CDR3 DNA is TGTGCCAGTAGTATATGGTACGGGACAGGGCGGGAAGAGACCCAGTACTTC.

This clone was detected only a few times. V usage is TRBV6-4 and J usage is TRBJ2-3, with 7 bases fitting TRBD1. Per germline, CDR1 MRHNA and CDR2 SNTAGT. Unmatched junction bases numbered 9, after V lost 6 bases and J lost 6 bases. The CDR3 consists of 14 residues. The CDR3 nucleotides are TGTGCCAGCAGCCGATTGGGACAGTCGGATACGCAGTATTTT. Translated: CASSRLGQSDTQYF.

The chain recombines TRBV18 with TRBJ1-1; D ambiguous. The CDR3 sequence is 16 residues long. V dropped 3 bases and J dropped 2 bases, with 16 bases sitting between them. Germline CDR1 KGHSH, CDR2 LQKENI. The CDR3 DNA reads TGTGCCAGCTCACCCAGGCTTGTAGACACCAACACTGAAGCTTTCTTT. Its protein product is CASSPRLVDTNTEAFF.

The CDR3 here is CASSVVSSGLNTGELFF. The CDR3 DNA follows: TGTGCCAGCAGCGTAGTATCTAGCGGGCTGAACACCGGGGAGCTGTTTTTT. The chain employs TRBV9 and TRBJ2-2, with 8 bases identical to TRBD2. Germline CDR1 is SGDLS and CDR2 is YYNGEE. V lost 0 bases to trimming and J lost 1 base; unmatched junction nucleotides: 5. The CDR3 has 17 residues.

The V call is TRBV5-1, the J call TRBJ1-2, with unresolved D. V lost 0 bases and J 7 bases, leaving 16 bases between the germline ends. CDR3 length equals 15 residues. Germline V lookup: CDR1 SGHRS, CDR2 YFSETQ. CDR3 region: CASSLGFVEDSGYTF. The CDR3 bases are TGCGCCAGCAGCTTGGGGTTTGTGGAGGACTCTGGCTACACCTTC. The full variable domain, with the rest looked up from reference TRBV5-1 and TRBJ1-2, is KAGVTQTPRYLIKTRGQQVTLSCSPISGHRSVSWYQQTPGQGLQFLFEYFSETQRNKGNFPGRFSGRQFSNSRSEMNVSTLELGDSALYLCASSLGFVEDSGYTFGSGTRLTVV.

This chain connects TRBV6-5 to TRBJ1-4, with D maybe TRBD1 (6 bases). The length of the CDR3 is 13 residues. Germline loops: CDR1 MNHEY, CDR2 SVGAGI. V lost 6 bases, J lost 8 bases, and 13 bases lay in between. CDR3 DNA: TGTGCCAGCAGGGACAGAGCAGGGGAAAAACTGTTTTTT. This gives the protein CASRDRAGEKLFF.

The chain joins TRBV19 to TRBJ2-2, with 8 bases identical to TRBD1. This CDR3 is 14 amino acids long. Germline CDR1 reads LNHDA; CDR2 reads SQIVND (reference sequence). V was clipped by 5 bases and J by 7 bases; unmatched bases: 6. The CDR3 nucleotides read TGTGCCAGTAGTGGAGGACAGGGAGGCGGGGAGCTGTTTTTT. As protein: CASSGGQGGGELFF.